This entry features one T cell receptor (beta chain) sequence. Germline lookup yields CDR1 MNHEY and CDR2 SVGAGI. The J segment lost 7 bases and the V segment lost 6 bases, leaving 9 bases of the junction unmatched. CDR3 length: 13 residues. This sample is part of a study of control samples from healthy donors and cancer patients. Assay used: immunoSEQ multiplex PCR; TCRdb lists only in-frame clones, some missing. The sample includes some 95,000 clones, more than 90% seen only once; the top ten take around 3%. The rearrangement links TRBV6-5 to TRBJ2-7; 7 nucleotides match TRBD1. The sequencing input was blood. This TCR derives from a human donor in good health. The donor label of this sample is uncertain. CDR3 in amino acids: CASRARQGGEQYV. CDR3 in DNA: TGTGCCAGCAGGGCTCGACAGGGTGGGGAGCAGTACGTC.